This TCR beta chain was identified during a study of T cell changes during pregnancy in multiple sclerosis. The data were produced by immunoSEQ multiplex PCR, yet TCRdb's version contains in-frame clones alone and is incomplete. The table has approximately 90,000 clones, about 89% seen once. CDR3 length: 14 amino acids. V lost 4 bases, J lost 2 bases, and 12 bases lay in between. In germline, CDR1 is SNHLY, CDR2 FYNNEI. Material: peripheral blood, obtained in the first trimester of pregnancy. This TCR derives from a female donor with multiple sclerosis, enrolled in a pregnancy study. J is TRBJ2-7 and V is TRBV2; unclear D gene. The chain's CDR3 is CASSGAGLPYEQYF. The CDR3 nucleotides read TGTGCCAGCAGTGGGGCAGGTCTCCCCTACGAGCAGTACTTC.